This T cell receptor (beta chain) was documented in a study of T cell repertoires in cytomegalovirus infection. At the level of the study: Recently identified HLA-C-restricted CMV epitopes were among the peptides used. CMV infection together with matching HLA type was indicated by public TCR beta signatures. Study results and limitations: Totalled public TCR beta family frequency picked out people who carried CMV plus the relevant HLA. In two of eight donors, the top clonotype was HLA-C-restricted CMV-specific.

TCRdb passed the reads through MiXCR, listing each CDR3 protein once. This repertoire shows roughly 860,000 distinct CDR3 sequences, 32% found once; its top ten account for roughly 12%. Trimming cost V 7 bases and J 3 bases, with 11 bases left between them. In germline, CDR1 is SNHLY, CDR2 FYNNEI. The CDR3 sequence is 13 residues long. This clonotype was seen at least ten times. Its antigen is unidentified. The V gene is TRBV2, the J gene TRBJ2-3; no definite D call. The source of this sequence is a human donor in good health (CMV status not recorded). Some clones in this sample may be carry-over from other donors' samples. Here the sequenced sample was cultured CD8+ T cells from PBMCs, taken from culture after CMV antigen stimulation. The CDR3 region has the DNA TGTGCCAGCACCGACGGCTGGACAGATACGCAGTATTTT. Its protein product is CASTDGWTDTQYF.